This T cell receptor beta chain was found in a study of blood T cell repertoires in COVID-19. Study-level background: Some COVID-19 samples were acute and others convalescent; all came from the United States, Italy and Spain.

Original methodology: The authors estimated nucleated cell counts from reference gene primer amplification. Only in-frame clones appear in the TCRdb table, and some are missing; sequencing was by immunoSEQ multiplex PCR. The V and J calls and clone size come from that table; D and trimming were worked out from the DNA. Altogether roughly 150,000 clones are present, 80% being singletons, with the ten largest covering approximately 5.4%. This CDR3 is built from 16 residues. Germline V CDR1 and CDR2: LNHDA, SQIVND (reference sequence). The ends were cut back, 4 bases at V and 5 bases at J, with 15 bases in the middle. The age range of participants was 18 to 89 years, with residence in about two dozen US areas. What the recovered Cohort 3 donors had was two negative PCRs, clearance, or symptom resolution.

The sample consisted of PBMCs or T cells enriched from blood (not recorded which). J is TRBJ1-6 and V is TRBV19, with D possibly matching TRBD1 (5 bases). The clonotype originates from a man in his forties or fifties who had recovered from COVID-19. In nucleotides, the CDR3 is TGTGCCAGTAGTAGAGGGTTACCGGGGGATAATTCACCCCTCCACTTT. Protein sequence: CASSRGLPGDNSPLHF.